This is a list of T cell receptor beta chains from one sample in a study of CD8 T cells in ankylosing spondylitis. TCRdb used MiXCR to reprocess the 5' RACE reads, holding one entry per CDR3 protein. This repertoire shows a few hundred thousand distinct CDR3 sequences, more than 5.5% found once; its top ten account for over 12%. Material for sequencing was blood, either unsorted or a sorted T cell fraction (not recorded which). The receptors shown here come from a male donor with ankylosing spondylitis. CDR3s include the opening cysteine and the closing phenylalanine or tryptophan. The D gene is left open where the match is weak. Not all rows give a size; the values are once, few, many and, for expanded clones, a class.

V gene	clone size	J gene	D gene	CDR3 protein	CDR3 DNA
TRBV29-1	many	TRBJ2-1	TRBD1	CSAGQAGEQFF	TGCAGCGCGGGACAGGCGGGTGAGCAGTTCTTC
TRBV5-1	.	TRBJ2-2	.	CASKPLGAGELFF	TGCGCCAGCAAGCCCTTGGGGGCCGGGGAGCTGTTTTTT
TRBV7-2	many	TRBJ2-7	.	CASSFWGYEQYF	TGTGCCAGCAGCTTTTGGGGGTACGAGCAGTACTTC
TRBV5-1	many	TRBJ1-4	.	CASSLGSLRGFYNEKLFF	TGCGCCAGCAGCTTGGGATCCTTGAGGGGATTCTATAATGAAAAACTGTTTTTT
TRBV7-8	few	TRBJ2-7	.	CASSPGAGLSSYEQYF	TGTGCCAGCAGCCCCGGAGCGGGCCTTAGCTCCTACGAGCAGTACTTC
TRBV5-1	many	TRBJ2-7	TRBD2	CASSFISSGRAYEQYF	TGCGCCAGCAGCTTCATTAGTAGCGGGAGGGCCTACGAGCAGTACTTC
TRBV9	.	TRBJ2-3	TRBD2	CASSKAGGHSTDTQYF	TGTGCCAGCAGCAAGGCGGGGGGGCACAGCACAGATACGCAGTATTTT
TRBV15	many	TRBJ2-1	.	CATSRAPEGRYNEQFF	TGTGCCACCAGCAGAGCTCCAGAGGGGCGGTACAATGAGCAGTTCTTC
TRBV2	many	TRBJ1-1	.	CASSTPGAPGTFF	TGTGCCAGCAGTACCCCCGGGGCTCCGGGAACTTTCTTT
TRBV12-3/TRBV12-4	many	TRBJ2-1	.	CASRPLIYEQFF	TGTGCCAGCAGACCTCTAATCTATGAGCAGTTCTTC
TRBV12-3/TRBV12-4	many	TRBJ2-7	TRBD2	CASSLAGLAGSYEQYF	TGTGCCAGCAGTTTAGCCGGGCTAGCGGGAAGCTACGAGCAGTACTTC
TRBV27	.	TRBJ1-4	TRBD1	CASSSLQGALNEKLFF	TGTGCCAGCAGTTCCCTACAGGGGGCACTAAATGAAAAACTGTTTTTT
TRBV19	.	TRBJ2-3	TRBD2	CASRTSGRAGTQYF	TGTGCCAGTAGGACTAGCGGGAGGGCCGGCACGCAGTATTTT
TRBV12-3/TRBV12-4	many	TRBJ2-1	TRBD2	CASSLGLAGVGGQFF	TGTGCCAGCAGTTTGGGACTAGCGGGAGTAGGGGGGCAGTTCTTC
TRBV7-2	many	TRBJ2-3	TRBD2	CASSLTSGGTDTQYF	TGTGCCAGCAGCTTGACTAGCGGAGGCACAGATACGCAGTATTTT
TRBV7-2	.	TRBJ2-7	.	CASSPSHPSYEQYF	TGTGCCAGCAGCCCCTCGCATCCATCCTACGAGCAGTACTTC
TRBV7-2	few	TRBJ2-2	.	CASSLGPQGLSDTGELFF	TGTGCCAGCAGCTTAGGGCCCCAAGGGCTAAGCGACACCGGGGAGCTGTTTTTT
TRBV7-6	many	TRBJ1-4	TRBD1	CASSSLQGAQEKLFF	TGTGCCAGCAGCTCATTACAGGGGGCACAGGAAAAACTGTTTTTT
TRBV12-3/TRBV12-4	many	TRBJ2-5	.	CASSLARPEQETQYF	TGTGCCAGCAGTTTAGCGAGACCGGAACAAGAGACCCAGTACTTC
TRBV20-1	.	TRBJ2-1	.	CSARAPRLMDEQFF	TGCAGTGCTAGAGCACCCAGACTTATGGATGAGCAGTTCTTC
TRBV14	many	TRBJ2-4	TRBD1	CASSPRRGQGNIQYF	TGTGCCAGCAGCCCGCGGAGGGGACAGGGCAACATTCAGTACTTC
TRBV12-3/TRBV12-4	many	TRBJ2-2	.	CASSSPKGTPLNTGELFF	TGTGCCAGCAGTTCCCCCAAGGGGACGCCTTTGAACACCGGGGAGCTGTTTTTT
TRBV12-3/TRBV12-4	.	TRBJ2-3	.	CASSPSLRADTDTQYF	TGTGCCAGCAGTCCGAGCTTGAGGGCTGACACAGATACGCAGTATTTT
TRBV14	many	TRBJ2-1	.	CASRPPGGNNNEQFF	TGTGCCAGCAGGCCCCCCGGAGGGAACAACAATGAGCAGTTCTTC
TRBV12-3/TRBV12-4	many	TRBJ2-7	.	CASSHRDKTSYEQYF	TGTGCCAGCAGCCACCGGGACAAAACTTCCTACGAGCAGTACTTC
TRBV5-6	.	TRBJ1-4	.	CASSPRLPWEKLFF	TGTGCCAGCAGCCCCCGGCTCCCCTGGGAAAAACTGTTTTTT
TRBV7-9	.	TRBJ2-7	.	CAVEGGSDEQYF	TGTGCCGTAGAGGGGGGGTCGGACGAGCAGTACTTC